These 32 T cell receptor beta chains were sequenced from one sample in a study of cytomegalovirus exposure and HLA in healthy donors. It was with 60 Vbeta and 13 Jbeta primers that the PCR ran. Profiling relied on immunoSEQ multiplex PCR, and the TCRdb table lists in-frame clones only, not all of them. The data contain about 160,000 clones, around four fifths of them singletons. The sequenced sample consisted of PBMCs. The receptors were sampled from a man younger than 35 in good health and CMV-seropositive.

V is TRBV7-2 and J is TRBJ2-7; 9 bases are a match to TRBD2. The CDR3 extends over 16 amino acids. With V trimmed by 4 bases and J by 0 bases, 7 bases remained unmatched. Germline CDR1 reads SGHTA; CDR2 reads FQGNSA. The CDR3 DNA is TGTGCCAGCAGCTGGGGCGGGGGGGGTAGCTCCTACGAGCAGTACTTC. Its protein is CASSWGGGGSSYEQYF.

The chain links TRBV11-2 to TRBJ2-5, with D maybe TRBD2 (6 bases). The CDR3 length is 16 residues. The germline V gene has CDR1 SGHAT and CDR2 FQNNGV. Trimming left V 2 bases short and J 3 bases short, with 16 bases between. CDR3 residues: CASSLQTSSYEETQYF. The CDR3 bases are TGTGCCAGCAGCTTACAGACTAGTTCGTATGAAGAGACCCAGTACTTC.

In nucleotides, the CDR3 is TGTGCCAGCAGTCGACAGGGGAGTCAGCCCCAGCATTTT. Protein sequence: CASSRQGSQPQHF. The J gene is TRBJ1-5, the V gene TRBV2, with TRBD1 matching over 8 bases. The germline V gene encodes CDR1 SNHLY and CDR2 FYNNEI. V lost 5 bases, J lost 6 bases, and 3 bases stayed unmatched. The CDR3 contains 13 residues.

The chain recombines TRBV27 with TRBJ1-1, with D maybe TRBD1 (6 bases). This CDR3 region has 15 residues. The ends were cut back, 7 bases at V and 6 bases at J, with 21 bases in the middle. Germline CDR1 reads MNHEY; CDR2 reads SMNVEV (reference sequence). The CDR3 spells CASTPSGGAVAEAFF. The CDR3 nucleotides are TGTGCCAGCACCCCGTCGGGGGGGGCGGTAGCTGAAGCTTTCTTT.

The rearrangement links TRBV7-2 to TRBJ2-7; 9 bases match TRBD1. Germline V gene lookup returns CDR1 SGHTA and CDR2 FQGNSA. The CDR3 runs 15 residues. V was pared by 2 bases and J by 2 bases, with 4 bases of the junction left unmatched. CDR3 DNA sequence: TGTGCCAGCAGCTTATTCCGGGACAGGGCCTACGAGCAGTACTTC. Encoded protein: CASSLFRDRAYEQYF.

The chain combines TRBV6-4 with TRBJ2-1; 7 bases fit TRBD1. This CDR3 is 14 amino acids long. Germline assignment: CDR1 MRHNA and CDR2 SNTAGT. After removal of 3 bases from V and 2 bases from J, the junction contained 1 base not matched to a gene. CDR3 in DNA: TGTGCCAGCAGTGAAGGGGGCACCTACAATGAGCAGTTCTTC. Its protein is CASSEGGTYNEQFF.

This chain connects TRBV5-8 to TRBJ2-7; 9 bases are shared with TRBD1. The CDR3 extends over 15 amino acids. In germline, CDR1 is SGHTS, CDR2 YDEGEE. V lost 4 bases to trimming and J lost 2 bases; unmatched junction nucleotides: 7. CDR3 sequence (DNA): TGTGCCAGCAGCCTATTACAGGGGGCTGCCTACGAGCAGTACTTC. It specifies CASSLLQGAAYEQYF.

The CDR3 protein is CASSLKGRDGYTF. CDR3 in DNA: TGTGCCAGCAGTTTGAAGGGCAGGGATGGCTACACCTTC. The V call is TRBV27, the J call TRBJ1-2, with a possible D match to TRBD1 (5 bases). Germline V gene data show CDR1 as MNHEY and CDR2 as SMNVEV (reference sequence). The length of the CDR3 is 13 residues. Trimming cost V 3 bases and J 6 bases, with 11 bases left between them.

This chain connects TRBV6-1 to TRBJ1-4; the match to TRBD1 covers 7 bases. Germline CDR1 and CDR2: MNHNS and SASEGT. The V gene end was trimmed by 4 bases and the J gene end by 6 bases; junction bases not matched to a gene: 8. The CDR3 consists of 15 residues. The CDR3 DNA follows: TGTGCCAGCAGTGTTTACGGGACAGACCATGAAAAACTGTTTTTT. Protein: CASSVYGTDHEKLFF.

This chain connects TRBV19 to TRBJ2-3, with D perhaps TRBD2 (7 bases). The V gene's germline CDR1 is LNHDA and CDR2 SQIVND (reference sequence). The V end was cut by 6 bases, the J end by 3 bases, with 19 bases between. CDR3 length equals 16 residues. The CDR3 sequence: CASSRSSGGITDTQYF. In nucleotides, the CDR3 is TGTGCCAGTAGCAGATCCTCGGGGGGCATAACAGATACGCAGTATTTT.

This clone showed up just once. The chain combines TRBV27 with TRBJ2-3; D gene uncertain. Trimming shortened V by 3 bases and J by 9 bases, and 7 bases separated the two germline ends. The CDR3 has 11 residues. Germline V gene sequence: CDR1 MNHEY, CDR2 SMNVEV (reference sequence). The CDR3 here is CASSLPGTQYF. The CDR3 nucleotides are TGTGCCAGCAGTTTGCCAGGAACGCAGTATTTT.

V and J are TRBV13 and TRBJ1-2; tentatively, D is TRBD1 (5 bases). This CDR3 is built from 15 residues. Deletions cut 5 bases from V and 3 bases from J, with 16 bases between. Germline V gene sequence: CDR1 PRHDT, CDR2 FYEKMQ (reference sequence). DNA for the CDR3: TGTGCCAGCAGCCGGGCTGGCAGGGCAGACTATGGCTACACCTTC. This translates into CASSRAGRADYGYTF.

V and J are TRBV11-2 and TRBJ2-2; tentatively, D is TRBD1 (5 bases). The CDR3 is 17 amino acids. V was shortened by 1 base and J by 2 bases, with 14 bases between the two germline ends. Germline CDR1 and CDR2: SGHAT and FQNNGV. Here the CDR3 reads CASSLGRTSRNTGELFF. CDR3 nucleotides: TGTGCCAGCAGCTTAGGCAGGACATCCAGAAACACCGGGGAGCTGTTTTTT.

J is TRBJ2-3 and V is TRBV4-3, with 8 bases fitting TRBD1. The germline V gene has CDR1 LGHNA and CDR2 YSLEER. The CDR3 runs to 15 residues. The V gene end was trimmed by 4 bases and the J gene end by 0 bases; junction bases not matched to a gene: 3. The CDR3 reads CASSPYRGSTDTQYF. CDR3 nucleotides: TGCGCCAGCAGCCCCTACAGGGGGAGCACAGATACGCAGTATTTT.

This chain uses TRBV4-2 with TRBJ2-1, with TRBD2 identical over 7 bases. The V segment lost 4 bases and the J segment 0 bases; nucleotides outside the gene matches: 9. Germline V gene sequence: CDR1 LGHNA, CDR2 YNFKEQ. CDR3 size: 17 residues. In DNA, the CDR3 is TGTGCCAGCAGCCCCCCCGCCCGGGACTACTCCTACAATGAGCAGTTCTTC. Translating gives CASSPPARDYSYNEQFF.

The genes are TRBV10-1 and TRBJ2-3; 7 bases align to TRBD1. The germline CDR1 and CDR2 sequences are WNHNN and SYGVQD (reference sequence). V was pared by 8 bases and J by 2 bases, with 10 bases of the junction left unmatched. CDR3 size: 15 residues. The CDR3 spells CASSLNRGSTDTQYF. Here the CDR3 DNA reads TGCGCCAGCTCACTTAACAGGGGATCCACAGATACGCAGTATTTT.

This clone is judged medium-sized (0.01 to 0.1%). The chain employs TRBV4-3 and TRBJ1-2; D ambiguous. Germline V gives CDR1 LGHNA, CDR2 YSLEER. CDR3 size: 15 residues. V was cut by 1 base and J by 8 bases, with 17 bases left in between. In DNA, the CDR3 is TGCGCCAGCAGCCAAGGGCACAGTCCCAGTGAGGGCTACACCTTC. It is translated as CASSQGHSPSEGYTF.

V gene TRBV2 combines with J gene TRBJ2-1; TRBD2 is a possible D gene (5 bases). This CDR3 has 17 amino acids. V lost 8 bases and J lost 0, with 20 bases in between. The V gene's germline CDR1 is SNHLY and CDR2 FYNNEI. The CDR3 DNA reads TGTGCCAGCTCGGGAAGGTCAGGCGGTAGCTCCTACAATGAGCAGTTCTTC. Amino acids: CASSGRSGGSSYNEQFF.

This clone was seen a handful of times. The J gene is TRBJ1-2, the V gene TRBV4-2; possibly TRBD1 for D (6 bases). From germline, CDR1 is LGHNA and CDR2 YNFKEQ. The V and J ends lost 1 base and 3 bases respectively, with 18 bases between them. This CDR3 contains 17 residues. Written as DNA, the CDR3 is TGTGCCAGCAGCCAAGTGTGGGACACTATGAAGGACTATGGCTACACCTTC. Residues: CASSQVWDTMKDYGYTF.

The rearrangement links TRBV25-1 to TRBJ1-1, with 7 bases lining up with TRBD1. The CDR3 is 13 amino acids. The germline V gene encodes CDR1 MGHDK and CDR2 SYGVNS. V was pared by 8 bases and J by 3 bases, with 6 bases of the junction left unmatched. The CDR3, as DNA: TGTGCCAGCGGCCAGGGGGAGCACACTGAAGCTTTCTTT. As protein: CASGQGEHTEAFF.

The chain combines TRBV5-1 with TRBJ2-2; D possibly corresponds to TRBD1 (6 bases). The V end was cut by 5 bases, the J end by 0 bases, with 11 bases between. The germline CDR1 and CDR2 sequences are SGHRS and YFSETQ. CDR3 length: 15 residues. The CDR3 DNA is TGCGCCAGCAGGCCGGACAGCCCGAACACCGGGGAGCTGTTTTTT. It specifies CASRPDSPNTGELFF. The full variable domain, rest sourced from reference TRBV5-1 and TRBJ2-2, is KAGVTQTPRYLIKTRGQQVTLSCSPISGHRSVSWYQQTPGQGLQFLFEYFSETQRNKGNFPGRFSGRQFSNSRSEMNVSTLELGDSALYLCASRPDSPNTGELFFGEGSRLTVL.

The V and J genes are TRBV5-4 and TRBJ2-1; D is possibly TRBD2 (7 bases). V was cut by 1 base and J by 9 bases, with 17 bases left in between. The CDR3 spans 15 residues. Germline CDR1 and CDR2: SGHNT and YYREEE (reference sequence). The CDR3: CASSLTVGGLGEQFF. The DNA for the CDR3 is TGTGCCAGCAGCTTGACCGTGGGGGGGCTGGGTGAGCAGTTCTTC.

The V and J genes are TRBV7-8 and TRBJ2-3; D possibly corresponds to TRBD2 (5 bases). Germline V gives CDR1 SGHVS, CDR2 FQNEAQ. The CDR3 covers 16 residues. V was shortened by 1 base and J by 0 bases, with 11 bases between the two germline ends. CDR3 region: CASSLGGRASTDTQYF. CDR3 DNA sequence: TGTGCCAGCAGCTTAGGCGGGCGCGCTAGCACAGATACGCAGTATTTT.

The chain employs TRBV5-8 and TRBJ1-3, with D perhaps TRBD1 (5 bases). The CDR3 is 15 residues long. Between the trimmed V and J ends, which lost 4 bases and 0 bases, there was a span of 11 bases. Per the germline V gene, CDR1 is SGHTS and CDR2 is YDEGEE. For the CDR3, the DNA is TGTGCCAGCAGCCCAGGGCACTTCTCTGGAAACACCATATATTTT. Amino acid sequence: CASSPGHFSGNTIYF.

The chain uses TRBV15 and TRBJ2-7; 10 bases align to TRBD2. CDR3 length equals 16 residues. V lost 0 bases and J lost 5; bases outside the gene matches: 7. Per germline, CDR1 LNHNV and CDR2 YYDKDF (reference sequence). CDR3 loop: CATSRDWASGSDEQYF. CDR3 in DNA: TGTGCCACCAGCAGAGATTGGGCTAGCGGGAGTGACGAGCAGTACTTC.

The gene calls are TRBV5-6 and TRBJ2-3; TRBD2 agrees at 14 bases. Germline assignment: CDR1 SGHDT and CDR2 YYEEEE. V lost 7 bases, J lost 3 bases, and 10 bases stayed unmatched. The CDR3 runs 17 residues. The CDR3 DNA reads TGTGCCAGCTTTTCGACTAGCGGGAGGGCCGGGACAGATACGCAGTATTTT. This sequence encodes CASFSTSGRAGTDTQYF.

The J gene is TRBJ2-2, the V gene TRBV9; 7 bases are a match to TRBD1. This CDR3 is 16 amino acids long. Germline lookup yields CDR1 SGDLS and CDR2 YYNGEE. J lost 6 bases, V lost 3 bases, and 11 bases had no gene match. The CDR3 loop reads CASSEGQEVEAGELFF. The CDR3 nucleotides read TGTGCCAGCAGCGAAGGACAGGAGGTGGAGGCCGGGGAGCTGTTTTTT.

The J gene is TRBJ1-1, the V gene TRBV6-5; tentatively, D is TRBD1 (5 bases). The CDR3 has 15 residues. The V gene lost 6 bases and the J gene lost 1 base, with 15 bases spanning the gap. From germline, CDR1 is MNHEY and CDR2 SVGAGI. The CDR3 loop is CASRIASGSNTEAFF. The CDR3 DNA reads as TGTGCCAGCAGGATTGCTTCAGGGTCGAACACTGAAGCTTTCTTT.

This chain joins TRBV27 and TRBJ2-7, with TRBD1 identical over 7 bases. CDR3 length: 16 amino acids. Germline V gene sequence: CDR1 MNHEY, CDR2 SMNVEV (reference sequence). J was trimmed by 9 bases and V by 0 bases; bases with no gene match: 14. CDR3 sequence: CASSLSPRGWATSQYF. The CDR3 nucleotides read TGTGCCAGCAGTTTATCGCCCAGGGGGTGGGCTACATCGCAGTACTTC.

CDR3 loop: CASSEAPVWNQPQHF. In DNA form, the CDR3 reads TGTGCCAGCAGTGAAGCACCGGTGTGGAATCAGCCCCAGCATTTT. The chain joins TRBV6-1 to TRBJ1-5; D gene uncertain. From germline, CDR1 is MNHNS and CDR2 SASEGT. Trimming removed 0 bases at V and 4 bases at J, with 10 bases between. This CDR3 is 15 amino acids long.

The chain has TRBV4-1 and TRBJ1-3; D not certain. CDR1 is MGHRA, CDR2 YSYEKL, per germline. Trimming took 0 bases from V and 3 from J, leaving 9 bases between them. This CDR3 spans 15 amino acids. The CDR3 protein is CASSQDVADGNTIYF. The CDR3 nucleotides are TGCGCCAGCAGCCAAGATGTGGCGGATGGAAACACCATATATTTT.

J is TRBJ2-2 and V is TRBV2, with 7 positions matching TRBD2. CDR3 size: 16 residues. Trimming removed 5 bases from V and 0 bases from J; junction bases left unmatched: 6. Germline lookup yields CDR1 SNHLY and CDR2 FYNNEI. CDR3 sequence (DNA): TGTGCCAGCAGTCCAACTAGCGTGACGAACACCGGGGAGCTGTTTTTT. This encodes CASSPTSVTNTGELFF.